The 10 T cell receptor beta chains presented below share a single source sample, sequenced in a study of blood T cell repertoires in COVID-19. Only in-frame clones appear in the TCRdb table, and some are missing; sequencing was by immunoSEQ multiplex PCR. The sample lists roughly 90,000 clones; 89% were seen once. The specimen was peripheral blood. The origin of the receptors is a man over 45 with COVID-19, enrolled during active disease.

V and J are TRBV12-3 or TRBV12-4 and TRBJ1-2; a weak D match, TRBD1 (5 bases). The CDR3 extends over 11 amino acids. Trimming left V 8 bases short and J 4 bases short, with 8 bases between. As DNA, the CDR3 is TGTGCCAGCGGGGCGGTCTATGGCTACACCTTC. As protein: CASGAVYGYTF.

This clone has only a few counts. V usage is TRBV5-8 and J usage is TRBJ1-1, with D tentatively TRBD1 (6 bases). The CDR3 consists of 15 residues. V shed 2 bases and J shed 4 bases, with 15 bases lying between them. CDR1 is SGHTS and CDR2 is YDEGEE in the germline V gene. Here the CDR3 reads CASSLSGAKTTEAFF. CDR3 sequence (DNA): TGTGCCAGCAGCTTATCAGGGGCGAAGACCACTGAAGCTTTCTTT.

V gene TRBV28 combines with J gene TRBJ1-3; no reliable D call. CDR3 size: 16 residues. The V gene's germline CDR1 is MDHEN and CDR2 SYDVKM. V lost 1 base and J lost 4, with 14 bases in between. The CDR3 DNA is TGTGCCAGCAGTTTATCCGGAGGGCGGAAAGGAAACACCATATATTTT. Amino acid sequence: CASSLSGGRKGNTIYF.

The rearrangement links TRBV15 to TRBJ1-2, with D possibly TRBD1 on 6 matching bases. Trimming took off 8 bases at V and 2 bases at J, with 12 bases between the two ends. Germline CDR1 reads LNHNV; CDR2 reads YYDKDF (reference sequence). This CDR3 has 13 amino acids. DNA of the CDR3: TGTGCCACCTCCCCAGGGGCCAACTATGGCTACACCTTC. This encodes CATSPGANYGYTF.

The genes are TRBV5-4 and TRBJ1-1, with 8 bases aligning to TRBD1. The CDR3 runs to 15 residues. The V and J ends lost 4 bases and 6 bases, in that order; junction bases with no gene match: 11. CDR1 SGHNT and CDR2 YYREEE come from the germline V gene (reference sequence). The CDR3 DNA sequence: TGTGCCAGCAGCCCGGTGCAGGGGGCCGGGGCTGAAGCTTTCTTT. This codes for CASSPVQGAGAEAFF.

This chain uses TRBV4-1 with TRBJ2-2, with a tentative D call TRBD1 (6 bases). The CDR3 is 19 residues long. Germline V gives CDR1 MGHRA, CDR2 YSYEKL. V was trimmed by 0 bases and J by 2 bases, leaving 19 bases between them. CDR3 loop: CASSQDATFRGINTGELFF. The CDR3 DNA follows: TGCGCCAGCAGCCAAGATGCCACATTTAGGGGGATTAACACCGGGGAGCTGTTTTTT.

V usage is TRBV3-1 (or the pseudogene TRBV3-2) and J usage is TRBJ2-7; maybe TRBD2 (7 bases). The ends were cut back, 6 bases at V and 4 bases at J, with 13 bases in the middle. CDR1 LGHDT and CDR2 YNNKEL come from the germline V gene (reference sequence). The CDR3 sequence is 13 residues long. The CDR3, as DNA: TGTGCCAGCAGGGGGAGGGGGGCTTACGAGCAGTACTTC. Residues: CASRGRGAYEQYF.

The J gene is TRBJ2-5, the V gene TRBV19; TRBD2 might be the D (6 bases). The CDR3 length is 14 residues. Trimming cost V 6 bases and J 4 bases, with 15 bases left between them. The germline V gene encodes CDR1 LNHDA and CDR2 SQIVND (reference sequence). CDR3 amino acids: CASSLGTSPETQYF. The CDR3 DNA reads TGTGCCAGTAGCCTCGGAACTAGCCCAGAGACCCAGTACTTC.

The genes are TRBV19 and TRBJ1-4; 9 nucleotides agree with TRBD1. The germline V gene encodes CDR1 LNHDA and CDR2 SQIVND (reference sequence). The CDR3 loop spans 17 amino acids. With 1 base clipped from V and 4 bases from J, the junction kept 7 bases outside the gene matches. CDR3 nucleotide sequence: TGTGCCAGTAGTATAGTTACGGGACAGGGACGTAATGAAAAACTGTTTTTT. It codes for CASSIVTGQGRNEKLFF.

This chain uses TRBV28 with TRBJ2-7, with 9 nucleotides matching TRBD1. There are 16 residues in the CDR3. With 1 base clipped from V and 3 bases from J, the junction kept 7 bases outside the gene matches. Per germline, CDR1 MDHEN and CDR2 SYDVKM. CDR3 sequence reads: CASSLFPTGGNYEQYF. The CDR3 DNA reads as TGTGCCAGCAGTTTATTCCCGACAGGGGGAAACTACGAGCAGTACTTC.